This T cell receptor beta chain was recovered during a study of T cell clonality in common variable immunodeficiency. CVID and control samples used equivalent genomic DNA input. Profiling relied on immunoSEQ multiplex PCR, and the TCRdb table lists in-frame clones only, not all of them. Observed in the sample are roughly 51,000 clones, none of them singletons. In its sample, this clone was seen many times. No antigen is known for it. The read stops 3 residues short of the end of the CDR3; the missing end is completed from the germline J gene. Germline loops: CDR1 SEHNR, CDR2 FQNEAQ (reference sequence). Germline trimming cut 7 bases from V and 6 bases from J; bases unmatched to any gene: 6. This CDR3 spans 13 amino acids. Study-wide findings and caveats: Compared with controls, CVID subjects had fewer shared TCRbeta clones.

The receptor's source is a person aged 18-69 years in good health. This chain connects TRBV7-9 to TRBJ1-2; 9 bases match TRBD1. The sequencing sample was made of peripheral blood mononuclear cells. This CDR3 is CASTPGTGNGYTF. CDR3 DNA, as far as it was read: TGTGCCAGCACTCCCGGGACAGGGAATGGC.